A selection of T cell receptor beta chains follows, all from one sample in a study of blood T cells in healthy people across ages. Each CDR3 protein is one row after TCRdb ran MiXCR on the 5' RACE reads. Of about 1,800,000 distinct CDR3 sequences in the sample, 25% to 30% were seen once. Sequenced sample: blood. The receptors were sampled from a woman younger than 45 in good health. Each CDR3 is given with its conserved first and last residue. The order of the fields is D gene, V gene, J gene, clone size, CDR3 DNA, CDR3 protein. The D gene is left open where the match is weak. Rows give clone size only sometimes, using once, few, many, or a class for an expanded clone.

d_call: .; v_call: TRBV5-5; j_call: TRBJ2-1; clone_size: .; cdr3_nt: TGTGCCAGCAGCTCGGACCCCGGGACCCACAATGAGCAGTTCTTC; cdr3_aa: CASSSDPGTHNEQFF
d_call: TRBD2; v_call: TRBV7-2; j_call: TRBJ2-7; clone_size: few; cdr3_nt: TGTGCCAGCAGCTCCCCCGGGACTAGCGTCGAGCAGTACTTC; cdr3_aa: CASSSPGTSVEQYF
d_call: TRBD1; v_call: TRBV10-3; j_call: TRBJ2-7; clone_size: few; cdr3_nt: TGTGCCATCAGTGAGGCCCTTGCGGGACAGGGGTTCGAGCAGTACTTC; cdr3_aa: CAISEALAGQGFEQYF
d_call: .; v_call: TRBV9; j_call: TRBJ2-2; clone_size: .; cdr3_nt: TGTGCCAGCAGCGTAGGCAGCGCTTCGAACGCCGGGGAGCTGTTTTTT; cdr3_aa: CASSVGSASNAGELFF
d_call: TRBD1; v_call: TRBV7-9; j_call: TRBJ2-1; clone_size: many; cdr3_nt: TGTGCCAGCAGCTCGCAGGGGGTCGCCTACAATGAGCAGTTCTTC; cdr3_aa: CASSSQGVAYNEQFF
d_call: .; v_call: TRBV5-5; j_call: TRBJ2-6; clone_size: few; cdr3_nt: TGTGCCAGCGGCCGAACCGGGACGGATTTCTCTGGGGCCAACGTCCTGACTTTC; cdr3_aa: CASGRTGTDFSGANVLTF
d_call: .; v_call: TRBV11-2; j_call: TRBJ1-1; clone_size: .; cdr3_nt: TGTGCCAGCAGCTTACGACAGGATGAAGCTTTCTTT; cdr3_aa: CASSLRQDEAFF
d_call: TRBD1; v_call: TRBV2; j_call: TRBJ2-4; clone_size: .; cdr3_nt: TGTGCCAGCATTCCACCGGGACAGGGGCAATACATTCAGTACTTC; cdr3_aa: CASIPPGQGQYIQYF
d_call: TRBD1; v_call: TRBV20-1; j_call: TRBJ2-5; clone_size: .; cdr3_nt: TGCAGTGCTGGACAGGGTCAAGAAGAGACCCAGTACTTC; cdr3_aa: CSAGQGQEETQYF
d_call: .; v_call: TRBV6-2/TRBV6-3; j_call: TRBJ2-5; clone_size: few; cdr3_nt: TGTGCCAGCGGGACGGGGGGCGAGGGGCAAGAGACCCAGTACTTC; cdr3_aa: CASGTGGEGQETQYF
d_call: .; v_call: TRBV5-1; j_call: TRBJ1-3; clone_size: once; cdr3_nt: TGCGCCAGCAGCTTGGGCACCGGACCTCCTGGAAACACCATATATTTT; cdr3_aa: CASSLGTGPPGNTIYF
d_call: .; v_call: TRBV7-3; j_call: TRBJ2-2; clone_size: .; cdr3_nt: TGTGCCAGCAGCTTGGACCCGGCCGGGGAGCTGTTTTTT; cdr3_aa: CASSLDPAGELFF
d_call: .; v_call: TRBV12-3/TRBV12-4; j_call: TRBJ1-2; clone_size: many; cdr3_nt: TGTGCCAGCAGTTTAGGGGGGCTAGAGGGCTACACCTTC; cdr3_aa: CASSLGGLEGYTF
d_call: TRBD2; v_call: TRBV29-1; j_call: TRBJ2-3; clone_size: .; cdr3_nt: TGCAGCGTTTTAGGACTAGCGGGAGCAGATACGCAGTATTTT; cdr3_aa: CSVLGLAGADTQYF
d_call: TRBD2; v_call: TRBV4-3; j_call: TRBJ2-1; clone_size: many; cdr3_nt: TGCGCCAGCAGCCAAGAACTCGCGGGAGGGCCCAATGAGCAGTTCTTC; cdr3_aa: CASSQELAGGPNEQFF
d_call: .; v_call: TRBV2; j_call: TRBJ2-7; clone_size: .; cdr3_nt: TGTGCCAGCAGTCCCAGTATGGTGCGAGACAGGAGCTCCTACGAGCAGTACTTC; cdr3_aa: CASSPSMVRDRSSYEQYF
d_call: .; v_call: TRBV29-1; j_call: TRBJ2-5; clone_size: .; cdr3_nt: TGCAGCGTTGAGGGGCAGCAAGAGACCCTGTACTTC; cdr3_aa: CSVEGQQETLYF
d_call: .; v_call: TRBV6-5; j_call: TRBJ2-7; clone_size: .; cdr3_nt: TGTGCCAGCAGTTACGGGCCGGAATACGAGCAGTACTTC; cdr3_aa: CASSYGPEYEQYF
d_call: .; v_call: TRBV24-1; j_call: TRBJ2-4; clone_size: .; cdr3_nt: TGTGCCACCAGTGAGTCGGGCTACAATGAGCAGTACTTC; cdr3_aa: CATSESGYNEQYF
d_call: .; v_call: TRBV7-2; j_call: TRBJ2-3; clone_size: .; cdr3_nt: TGTGCCGGCAGCTTAGATCTGACGCCGCGAGGAAATACGCAGTATTTT; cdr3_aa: CAGSLDLTPRGNTQYF
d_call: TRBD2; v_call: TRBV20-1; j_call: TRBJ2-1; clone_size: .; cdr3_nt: TGCAGTGCCCCGAGCGGGGGGTCGGGGGATGAGCAGTTCTTC; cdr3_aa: CSAPSGGSGDEQFF
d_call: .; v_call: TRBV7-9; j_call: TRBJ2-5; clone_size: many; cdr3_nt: TGTGCCAGCAGCTTTACAGGGCGTTCGGAGACCCAGTACTTC; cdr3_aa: CASSFTGRSETQYF
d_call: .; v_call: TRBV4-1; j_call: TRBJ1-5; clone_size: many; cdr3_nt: TGCGCCAGCAGCCAACAGGTTACTAATCAGCCCCAGCATTTT; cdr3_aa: CASSQQVTNQPQHF
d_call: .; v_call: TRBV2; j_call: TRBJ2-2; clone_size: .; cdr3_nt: TGTGCCAGCCGATTGGCGGCAGGAGAGACCGGGGAGCTGTTTTTT; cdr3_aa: CASRLAAGETGELFF
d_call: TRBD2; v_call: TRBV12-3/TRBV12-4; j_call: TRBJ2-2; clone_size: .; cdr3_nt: TGTGCCAGCAGTCCAAGCGGGAGGACCGGGGAGCTGTTTTTT; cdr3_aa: CASSPSGRTGELFF
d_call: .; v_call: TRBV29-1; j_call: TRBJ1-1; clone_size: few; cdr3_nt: TGCAGCGTTGCTGGACATGGTAACACTGAAGCTTTCTTT; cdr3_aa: CSVAGHGNTEAFF
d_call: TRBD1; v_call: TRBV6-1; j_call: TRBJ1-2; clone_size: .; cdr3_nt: TGTGCCAGCAGTGAATCAGGGACAGGGACTTATGGCTACACCTTC; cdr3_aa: CASSESGTGTYGYTF
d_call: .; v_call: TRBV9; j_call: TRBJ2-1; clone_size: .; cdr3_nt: TGTGCCAGCAGCGTAGGTTCGGGTTCAGAGACCCAGTTCTTC; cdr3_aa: CASSVGSGSETQFF
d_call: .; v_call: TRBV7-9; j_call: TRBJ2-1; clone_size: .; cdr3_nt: TGTGCCAGCAGCTTGGTTGGTCGTGATGCCGAATCCTACAATGGGCAGTTCTTC; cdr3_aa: CASSLVGRDAESYNGQFF
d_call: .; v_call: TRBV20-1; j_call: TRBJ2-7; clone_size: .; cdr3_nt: TGCAGTGCTAGAGGTACGCTCTACGAGCAGTACTTC; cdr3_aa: CSARGTLYEQYF
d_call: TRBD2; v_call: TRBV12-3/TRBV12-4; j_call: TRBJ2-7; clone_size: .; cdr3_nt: TGTGCCAGCAGTTCCGGGACTAGCAGATCCCACGAGCAGTACTTC; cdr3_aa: CASSSGTSRSHEQYF
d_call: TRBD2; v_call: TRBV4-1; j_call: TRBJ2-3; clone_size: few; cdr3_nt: TGCGCCAGCAGCCATATCCGGGACTACGGTCGGGATACGCAGTATTTT; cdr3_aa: CASSHIRDYGRDTQYF
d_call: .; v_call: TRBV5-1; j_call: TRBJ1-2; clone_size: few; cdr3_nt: TGCGCCAGCAGTTATTTACAGGCATCGAACTATGGCTACACCTTC; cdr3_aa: CASSYLQASNYGYTF
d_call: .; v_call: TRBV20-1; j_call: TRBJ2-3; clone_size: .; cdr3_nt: TGCAGTGCGCCGGGACTCCCGAGCACAGATACGCAGTATTTT; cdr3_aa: CSAPGLPSTDTQYF
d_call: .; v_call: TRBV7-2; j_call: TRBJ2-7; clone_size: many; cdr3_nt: TGTGCCAGCAGCCCGGGCCTGACCCCTTCCTACGAGCAGTACTTC; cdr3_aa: CASSPGLTPSYEQYF
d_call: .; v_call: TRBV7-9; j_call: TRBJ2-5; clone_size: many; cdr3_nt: TGTGCCAGCAGGCCTAGCAGCGGATCGCAGACCCAGTACTTC; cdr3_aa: CASRPSSGSQTQYF
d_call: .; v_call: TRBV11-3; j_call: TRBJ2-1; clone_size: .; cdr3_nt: TGTGCCAGCAGCGTCGGCGCTATAGCCCGGGAGCAGTTCTTC; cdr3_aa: CASSVGAIAREQFF
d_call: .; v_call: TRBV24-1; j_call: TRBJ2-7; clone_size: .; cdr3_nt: TGTGCCACCAGTGATCCGAGGGGCTCCTACGAGCAGTACTTC; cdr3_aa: CATSDPRGSYEQYF
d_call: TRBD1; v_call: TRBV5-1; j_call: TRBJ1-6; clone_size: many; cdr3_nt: TGCGCCAGCAGACCTACAGGGGATGATAATTCACCCCTCCACTTT; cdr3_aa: CASRPTGDDNSPLHF
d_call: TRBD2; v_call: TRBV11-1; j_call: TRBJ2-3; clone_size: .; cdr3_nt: TGTGCCAGCAGCAGACCCGGGACTAGCGGGCTTATTAGCACAGATACGCAGTATTTT; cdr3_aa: CASSRPGTSGLISTDTQYF
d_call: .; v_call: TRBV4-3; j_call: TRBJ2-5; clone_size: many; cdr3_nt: TGCGCCAGCAGCCAAGATAGGTGGGAGACCCAGTACTTC; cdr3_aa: CASSQDRWETQYF
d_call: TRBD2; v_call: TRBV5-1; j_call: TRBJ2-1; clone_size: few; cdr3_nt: TGCGCCAGCAGCGTCGGGACTAGCCCCTACAATGAGCAGTTCTTC; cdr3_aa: CASSVGTSPYNEQFF
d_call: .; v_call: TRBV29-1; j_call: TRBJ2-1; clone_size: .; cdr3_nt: TGCAGCGTTACCCCTTCGGGGAACAATGAGCAGTTCTTC; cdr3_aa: CSVTPSGNNEQFF
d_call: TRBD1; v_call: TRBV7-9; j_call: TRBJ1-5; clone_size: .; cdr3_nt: TGTGCCAGCACCGGGGGGACAGTGGGCGAACAGCCCCAGCATTTT; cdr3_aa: CASTGGTVGEQPQHF
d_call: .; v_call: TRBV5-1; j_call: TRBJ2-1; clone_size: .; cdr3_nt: TGCGCCAGCACCTCTGCCGTGAGGGGCGCCTACAATGAGCAGTTCTTC; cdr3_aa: CASTSAVRGAYNEQFF
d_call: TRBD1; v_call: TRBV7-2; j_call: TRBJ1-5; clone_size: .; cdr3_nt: TGTGCCAGCAGCTTAGACGCGGCAGGGGGAATTCAGCCCCAGCATTTT; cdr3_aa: CASSLDAAGGIQPQHF
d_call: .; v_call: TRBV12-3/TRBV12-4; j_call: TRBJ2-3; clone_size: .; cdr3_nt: TGTGCCAGCAGCTCAGGGTCTAGCACAGATACGGAGTATTTT; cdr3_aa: CASSSGSSTDTEYF
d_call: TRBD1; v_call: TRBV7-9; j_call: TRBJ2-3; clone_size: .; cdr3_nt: TGTGCCAGCAGCTCCGACAGGGGGCGGGTTACGCAGTATTTT; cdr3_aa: CASSSDRGRVTQYF
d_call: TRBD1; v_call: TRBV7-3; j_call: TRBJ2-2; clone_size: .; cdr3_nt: TGTGCCAGCAGCTTAGACGGGACAGTCTTGAACACCGGGGAGCTGTTTTTT; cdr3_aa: CASSLDGTVLNTGELFF